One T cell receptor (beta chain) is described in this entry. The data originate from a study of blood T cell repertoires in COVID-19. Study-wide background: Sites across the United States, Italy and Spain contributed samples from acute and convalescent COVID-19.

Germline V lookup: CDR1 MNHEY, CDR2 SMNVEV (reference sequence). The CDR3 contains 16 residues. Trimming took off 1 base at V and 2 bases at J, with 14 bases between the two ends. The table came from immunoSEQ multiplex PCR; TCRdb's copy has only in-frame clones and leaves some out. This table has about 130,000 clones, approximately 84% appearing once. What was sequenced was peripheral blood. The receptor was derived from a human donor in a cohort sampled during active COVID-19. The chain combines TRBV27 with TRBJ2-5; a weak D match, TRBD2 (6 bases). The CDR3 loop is CASSLWGFGGQETQYF. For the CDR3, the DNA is TGTGCCAGCAGTTTATGGGGTTTCGGGGGACAAGAGACCCAGTACTTC.